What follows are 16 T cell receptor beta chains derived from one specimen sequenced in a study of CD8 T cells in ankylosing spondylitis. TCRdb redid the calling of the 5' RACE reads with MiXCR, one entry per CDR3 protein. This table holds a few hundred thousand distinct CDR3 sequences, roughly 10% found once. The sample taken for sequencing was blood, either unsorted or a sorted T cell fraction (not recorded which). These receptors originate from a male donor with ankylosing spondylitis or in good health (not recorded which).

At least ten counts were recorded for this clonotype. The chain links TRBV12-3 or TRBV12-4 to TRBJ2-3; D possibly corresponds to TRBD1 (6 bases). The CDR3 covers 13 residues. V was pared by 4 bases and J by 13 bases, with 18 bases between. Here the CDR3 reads CASSSQGGVNEYF. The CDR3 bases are TGTGCCAGCAGTTCACAGGGTGGTGTCAATGAGTATTTT.

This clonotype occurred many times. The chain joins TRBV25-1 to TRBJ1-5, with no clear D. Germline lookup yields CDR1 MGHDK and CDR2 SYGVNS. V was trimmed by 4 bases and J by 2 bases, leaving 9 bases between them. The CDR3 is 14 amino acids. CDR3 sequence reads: CASSGGGGNQPQHF. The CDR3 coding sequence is TGTGCCAGCAGTGGTGGTGGGGGCAATCAGCCCCAGCATTTT.

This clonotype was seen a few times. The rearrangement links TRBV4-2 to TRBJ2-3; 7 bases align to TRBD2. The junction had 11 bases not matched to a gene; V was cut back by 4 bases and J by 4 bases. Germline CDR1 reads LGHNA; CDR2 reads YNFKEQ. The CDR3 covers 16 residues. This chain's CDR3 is CASSLAWGGEADTQYF. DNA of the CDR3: TGTGCCAGCAGCCTTGCTTGGGGGGGGGAGGCAGATACGCAGTATTTT.

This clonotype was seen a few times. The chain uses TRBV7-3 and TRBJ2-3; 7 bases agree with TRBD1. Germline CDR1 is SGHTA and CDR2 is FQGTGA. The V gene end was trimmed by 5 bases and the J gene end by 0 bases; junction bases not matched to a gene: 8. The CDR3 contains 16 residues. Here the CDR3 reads CASSPNRGQSTDTQYF. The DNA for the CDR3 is TGTGCCAGCAGCCCAAACAGGGGCCAGAGCACAGATACGCAGTATTTT.

The CDR3 DNA is TGCGCCAGCAGCCAACCTCTAGCGGGGGAGACCAAAAACATTCAGTACTTC. Amino acids: CASSQPLAGETKNIQYF. This chain uses TRBV4-1 with TRBJ2-4; 10 nucleotides line up with TRBD2. CDR3 length: 17 amino acids. Germline V gene lookup returns CDR1 MGHRA and CDR2 YSYEKL. Trimming took 2 bases from V and 2 from J; bases not matched to a gene: 6.

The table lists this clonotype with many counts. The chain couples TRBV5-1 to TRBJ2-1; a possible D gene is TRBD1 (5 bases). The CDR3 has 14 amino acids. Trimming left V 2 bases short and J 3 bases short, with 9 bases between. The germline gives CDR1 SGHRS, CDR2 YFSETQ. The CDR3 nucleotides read TGCGCCAGCAGCTTTGGACAAGACTACAATGAGCAGTTCTTC. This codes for CASSFGQDYNEQFF.

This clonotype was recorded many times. CDR3 sequence (DNA): TGCGCCAGCAGATCTGTGGAGATAAGAACCCAGTACTTC. Its translation is CASRSVEIRTQYF. V gene TRBV5-1 combines with J gene TRBJ2-5, with D hard to call. In germline, CDR1 is SGHRS, CDR2 YFSETQ. Trimming removed 5 bases from V and 8 bases from J, with 16 bases in between. CDR3 length: 13 residues.

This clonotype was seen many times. The CDR3 here is CSARHFTAYEQYF. CDR3 DNA sequence: TGCAGTGCTAGACACTTTACGGCCTACGAGCAGTACTTC. The rearrangement joins TRBV20-1 to TRBJ2-7; no clear D gene. Deletions cut 2 bases from V and 2 bases from J, with 10 bases between. This CDR3 is built from 13 residues. Germline V lookup: CDR1 DFQATT, CDR2 SNEGSKA (reference sequence).

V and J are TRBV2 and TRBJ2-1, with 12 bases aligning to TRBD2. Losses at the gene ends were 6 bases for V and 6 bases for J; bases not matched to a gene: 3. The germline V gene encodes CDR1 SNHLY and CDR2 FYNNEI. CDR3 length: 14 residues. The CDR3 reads CASSGLAGLNEQFF. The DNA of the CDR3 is TGTGCCAGCAGCGGACTAGCGGGACTCAATGAGCAGTTCTTC.

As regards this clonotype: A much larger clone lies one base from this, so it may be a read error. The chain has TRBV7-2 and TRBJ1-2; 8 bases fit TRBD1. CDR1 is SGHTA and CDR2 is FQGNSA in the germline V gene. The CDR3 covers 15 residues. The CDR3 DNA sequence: TGTGCCAGCAGCTCCTCATCAGGGGGCGTCTATGGCTACATCTTC. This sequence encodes CASSSSSGGVYGYIF.

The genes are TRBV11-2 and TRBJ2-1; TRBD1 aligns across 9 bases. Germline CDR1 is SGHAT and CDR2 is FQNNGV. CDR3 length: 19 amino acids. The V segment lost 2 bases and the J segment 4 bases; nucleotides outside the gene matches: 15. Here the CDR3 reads CASSLLWDRDKGMYNEQFF. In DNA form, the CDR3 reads TGTGCCAGCAGCTTACTATGGGACAGGGATAAGGGGATGTACAATGAGCAGTTCTTC.

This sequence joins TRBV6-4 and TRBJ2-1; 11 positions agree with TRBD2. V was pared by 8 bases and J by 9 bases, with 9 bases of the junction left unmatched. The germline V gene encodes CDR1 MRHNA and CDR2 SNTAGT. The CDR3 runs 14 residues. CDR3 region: CASCSGGGFCEQFF. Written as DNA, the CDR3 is TGTGCCAGCTGTAGCGGGGGGGGATTTTGTGAGCAGTTCTTC.

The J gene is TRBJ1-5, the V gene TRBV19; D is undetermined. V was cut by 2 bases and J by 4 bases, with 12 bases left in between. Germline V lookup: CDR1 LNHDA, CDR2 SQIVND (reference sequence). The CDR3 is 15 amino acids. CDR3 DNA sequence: TGTGCCAGTAGTATACAAAGCGGTGTTAATCAGCCCCAGCATTTT. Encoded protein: CASSIQSGVNQPQHF. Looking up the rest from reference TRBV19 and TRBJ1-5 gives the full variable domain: DGGITQSPKYLFRKEGQNVTLSCEQNLNHDAMYWYRQDPGQGLRLIYYSQIVNDFQKGDIAEGYSVSREKKESFPLTVTSAQKNPTAFYLCASSIQSGVNQPQHFGDGTRLSIL.

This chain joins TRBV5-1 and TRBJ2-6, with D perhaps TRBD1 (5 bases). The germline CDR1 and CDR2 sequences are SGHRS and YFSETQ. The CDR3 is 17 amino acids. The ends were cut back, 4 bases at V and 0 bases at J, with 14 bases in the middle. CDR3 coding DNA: TGCGCCAGCAGCGCCCCGACAGAAAGCTCTGGGGCCAACGTCCTGACTTTC. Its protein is CASSAPTESSGANVLTF. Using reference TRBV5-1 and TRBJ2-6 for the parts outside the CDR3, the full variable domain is KAGVTQTPRYLIKTRGQQVTLSCSPISGHRSVSWYQQTPGQGLQFLFEYFSETQRNKGNFPGRFSGRQFSNSRSEMNVSTLELGDSALYLCASSAPTESSGANVLTFGAGSRLTVL.

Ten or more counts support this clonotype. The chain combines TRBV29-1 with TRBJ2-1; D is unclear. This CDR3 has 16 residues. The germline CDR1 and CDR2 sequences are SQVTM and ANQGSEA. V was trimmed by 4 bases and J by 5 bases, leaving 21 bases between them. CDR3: CSVVGGPPPKHNEQFF. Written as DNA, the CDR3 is TGCAGCGTTGTTGGTGGGCCTCCTCCGAAACACAATGAGCAGTTCTTC.

CDR3 nucleotide sequence: TGTGCCAGCAGCCCAGGGGGCAGACAGGGCTCCGAGCAGTACTTC. This encodes CASSPGGRQGSEQYF. This chain joins TRBV9 and TRBJ2-7, with 8 bases matching TRBD1. Losses at the gene ends were 4 bases for V and 6 bases for J; bases not matched to a gene: 12. This CDR3 is 15 amino acids long. CDR1 and CDR2 (germline): SGDLS, YYNGEE.